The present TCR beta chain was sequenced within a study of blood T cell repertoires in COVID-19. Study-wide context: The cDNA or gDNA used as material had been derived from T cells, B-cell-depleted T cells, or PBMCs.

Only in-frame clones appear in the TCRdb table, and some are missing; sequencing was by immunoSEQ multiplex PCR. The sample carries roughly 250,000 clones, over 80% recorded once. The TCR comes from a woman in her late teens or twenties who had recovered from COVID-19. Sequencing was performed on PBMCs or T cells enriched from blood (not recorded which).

The CDR3 reads CASSDIRRGGYNEQFF. For the CDR3, the DNA is TGTGCCAGCAGCGATATCCGGAGGGGGGGATACAATGAGCAGTTCTTC. The chain joins TRBV7-6 to TRBJ2-1; D perhaps matches TRBD2 (7 bases). The CDR3 sequence is 16 residues long. The V gene's germline CDR1 is SGHVS and CDR2 FNYEAQ. The V gene lost 5 bases and the J gene lost 4 bases, with 18 bases spanning the gap.